A single sample gave rise to the 32 T cell receptor beta chains below, sequenced in a study of blood T cells in healthy people across ages. Sample-barcoded 5' priming and a J-beta primer mix drove a second PCR of roughly 7 to 11 cycles. Each CDR3 protein gets one entry after TCRdb re-called the 5' RACE reads with MiXCR. The data show over 600,000 distinct CDR3 sequences, roughly 21% seen once. Sample: blood. These receptors came from a man between 65 and 85 years old in good health.

This clonotype was seen more than once but under ten times. The chain is built from TRBV20-1 and TRBJ2-3, with 7 bases fitting TRBD2. Germline CDR1 DFQATT, CDR2 SNEGSKA (reference sequence). CDR3 length: 16 residues. Trimming cost V 0 bases and J 1 base; bases outside gene matches: 7. CDR3 nucleotide sequence: TGCAGTGCTAGAGATCTTAGGCTAGCGGGCACAGATACGCAGTATTTT. Amino acids: CSARDLRLAGTDTQYF.

This clonotype was seen a handful of times. V is TRBV10-3 and J is TRBJ2-5; 12 nucleotides line up with TRBD2. CDR3 length equals 15 residues. Trimming took 6 bases from V and 3 from J; bases not matched to a gene: 5. Germline CDR1 reads ENHRY; CDR2 reads SYGVKD. CDR3: CAISFLAGGEETQYF. Written as DNA, the CDR3 is TGTGCCATCAGCTTCCTAGCGGGAGGGGAAGAGACCCAGTACTTC.

This clonotype was seen only once. The rearrangement links TRBV5-1 to TRBJ1-2; 8 bases map to TRBD1. The V gene's germline CDR1 is SGHRS and CDR2 YFSETQ. The V segment lost 0 bases and the J segment 7 bases; nucleotides outside the gene matches: 8. The CDR3 has 15 residues. This CDR3 is CASSLGTGRIGGYTF. CDR3 in DNA: TGCGCCAGCAGCTTGGGGACAGGGAGGATAGGTGGCTACACCTTC.

This clonotype has just a few counts. The chain recombines TRBV10-3 with TRBJ2-7, with 9 bases matching TRBD2. V was clipped by 3 bases and J by 3 bases; unmatched bases: 9. Germline V CDR1 and CDR2: ENHRY, SYGVKD. This CDR3 has 16 amino acids. The CDR3 DNA is TGTGCCATCAGTGACCCTACTAGCGGGTCTAACTACGAGCAGTACTTC. Translated: CAISDPTSGSNYEQYF.

This clonotype has just a few counts. This chain joins TRBV7-3 and TRBJ2-1; D could derive from TRBD1 or TRBD2 (5 bases each). The CDR3 contains 15 residues. Trimming shortened V by 5 bases and J by 0 bases, and 11 bases separated the two germline ends. Germline-derived CDR1 and CDR2 are SGHTA and FQGTGA. CDR3 loop: CASSAEGTSYNEQFF. CDR3 DNA: TGTGCCAGCAGCGCTGAGGGGACCTCCTACAATGAGCAGTTCTTC.

This chain connects TRBV28 to TRBJ2-4; the match to TRBD1 covers 10 bases. There are 21 residues in the CDR3. From germline, CDR1 is MDHEN and CDR2 SYDVKM. V shed 3 bases and J 1 base; nucleotides not matched to a gene: 18. The CDR3 is CASSFTYHGQGDLKAKNIQYF. The CDR3 DNA reads TGTGCCAGCAGTTTTACGTACCACGGACAGGGGGACCTTAAGGCCAAAAACATTCAGTACTTC.

The sample holds a few counts of this clonotype. The J gene is TRBJ1-2, the V gene TRBV9; 8 positions agree with TRBD1. This CDR3 comprises 12 residues. Trimming removed 2 bases from V and 7 bases from J; junction bases left unmatched: 1. From germline, CDR1 is SGDLS and CDR2 YYNGEE. Here the CDR3 DNA reads TGTGCCAGCAGCGTGGACAGGGTTGGCTACACCTTC. It codes for CASSVDRVGYTF.

This clonotype was counted between two and nine times. The V call is TRBV2, the J call TRBJ1-1; 9 positions match TRBD1. This CDR3 spans 15 amino acids. Germline V lookup: CDR1 SNHLY, CDR2 FYNNEI. Losses at the gene ends were 7 bases for V and 11 bases for J; bases not matched to a gene: 17. The CDR3 protein is CASKGEGQGHVGAFF. CDR3 DNA: TGTGCCAGCAAGGGTGAGGGACAGGGTCATGTTGGGGCTTTCTTT.

This clonotype was recorded at least ten times. This chain joins TRBV20-1 and TRBJ2-1; D remains unclear. The germline V gene has CDR1 DFQATT and CDR2 SNEGSKA (reference sequence). There are 11 residues in the CDR3. Trimming pared 6 bases from V and 6 bases from J, leaving 9 bases between. In DNA form, the CDR3 reads TGCAGTGCCCTCTCGGGCAATGAGCAGTTCTTC. Protein: CSALSGNEQFF.

The gene calls are TRBV5-1 and TRBJ1-6; possibly TRBD1 for D (5 bases). The CDR3 runs to 16 residues. Trimming took 4 bases from V and 9 from J, leaving 20 bases between them. Germline CDR1 is SGHRS and CDR2 is YFSETQ. CDR3 DNA: TGCGCCAGCAGCGCCGGGACCAAGGGTCAAACTTCACCCCTCCACTTT. Amino acid sequence: CASSAGTKGQTSPLHF.

The V and J genes are TRBV20-1 and TRBJ2-7; D not certain. The J call is uncertain, as TRBJ2-5 better fits the DNA end. This CDR3 comprises 13 residues. The germline gives CDR1 DFQATT, CDR2 SNEGSKA (reference sequence). The CDR3 sequence is CSANPGGQETQYF. The CDR3 coding sequence is TGCAGTGCGAATCCCGGCGGACAAGAGACCCAGTACTTC.

The rearrangement links TRBV6-2 or TRBV6-3 to TRBJ1-4; 8 bases fit TRBD1. Germline V lookup: CDR1 MNHEY, CDR2 SVGEGT. V was clipped by 4 bases and J by 3 bases; unmatched bases: 7. This CDR3 is built from 16 residues. CDR3 loop: CASSSGQGVANEKLFF. For the CDR3, the DNA is TGTGCCAGCAGTTCCGGACAGGGTGTCGCTAATGAAAAACTGTTTTTT.

The chain links TRBV5-1 to TRBJ2-5; D is possibly TRBD1 (6 bases). Germline assignment: CDR1 SGHRS and CDR2 YFSETQ. Trimming shortened V by 0 bases and J by 4 bases, and 13 bases separated the two germline ends. This CDR3 region has 15 residues. The CDR3 coding sequence is TGCGCCAGCAGCTTGGGAACCCAGGGGCGAGAGACCCAGTACTTC. The encoded protein is CASSLGTQGRETQYF.

The rearrangement joins TRBV7-2 to TRBJ1-3, with 7 bases that match TRBD1. This CDR3 has 14 amino acids. With 5 bases clipped from V and 5 bases from J, the junction kept 6 bases outside the gene matches. Germline CDR1 is SGHTA and CDR2 is FQGNSA. CDR3 protein: CASSMPGQRNTIYF. The DNA for the CDR3 is TGTGCCAGCAGCATGCCGGGACAGCGAAACACCATATATTTT.

In this sample, this clonotype turned up a few times. The genes are TRBV11-1 and TRBJ2-1, with D perhaps TRBD1 (5 bases). The CDR3 runs 14 residues. The V end was cut by 2 bases, the J end by 8 bases, with 13 bases between. Looked up from germline, CDR1 is SGHAT and CDR2 is FQDESV (reference sequence). CDR3 in amino acids: CASSLKAGMDEQFF. Here the CDR3 DNA reads TGTGCCAGCAGCTTAAAGGCAGGGATGGATGAGCAGTTCTTC.

The rearrangement links TRBV5-1 to TRBJ1-6; 8 nucleotides line up with TRBD1. There are 13 residues in the CDR3. Germline trimming cut 4 bases from V and 10 bases from J; bases unmatched to any gene: 4. Germline V gene sequence: CDR1 SGHRS, CDR2 YFSETQ. DNA for the CDR3: TGCGCCAGCAGCATTGGACAGGGCTCACCCCTCCACTTT. Residues: CASSIGQGSPLHF.

This clonotype was seen just once. For the CDR3, the DNA is TGTGCCAGCAGCGTAGGGTCTAGCGGGTTTTACGAGCAGTACTTC. As protein: CASSVGSSGFYEQYF. The V gene is TRBV9, the J gene TRBJ2-1; 8 positions agree with TRBD2. The DNA end is more similar to TRBJ2-7, so the J call may be wrong. The CDR3 loop spans 15 amino acids. Germline-derived CDR1 and CDR2 are SGDLS and YYNGEE.

The rearrangement uses TRBV7-8 and TRBJ1-1; weak D call: TRBD1 (6 bases). Germline CDR1 is SGHVS and CDR2 is FQNEAQ. CDR3 length equals 13 residues. The ends were cut back, 7 bases at V and 1 base at J, with 10 bases in the middle. In DNA form, the CDR3 reads TGTGCCAGCACGGGGGGGGCGAACACTGAAGCTTTCTTT. Amino acid sequence: CASTGGANTEAFF.

This clonotype turned up a few times. The J gene is TRBJ1-4, the V gene TRBV9; possible D gene TRBD1, 5 bases. Germline V lookup: CDR1 SGDLS, CDR2 YYNGEE. V was trimmed by 0 bases and J by 4 bases, leaving 10 bases between them. The CDR3 runs 15 residues. In nucleotides, the CDR3 is TGTGCCAGCAGCGTAGCACGGGGGATTAATGAAAAACTGTTTTTT. Its protein product is CASSVARGINEKLFF.

This clonotype was observed many times. V is TRBV18 and J is TRBJ2-1; D ambiguous. Germline CDR1 and CDR2: KGHSH and LQKENI. V gave up 1 base and J gave up 7 bases, with 5 bases separating them. This CDR3 comprises 12 residues. The CDR3: CASSPRDNEQFF. DNA for the CDR3: TGTGCCAGCTCACCACGGGATAATGAGCAGTTCTTC.

The V gene is TRBV2, the J gene TRBJ1-1; possibly TRBD1 for D (5 bases). Germline CDR1 and CDR2: SNHLY and FYNNEI. Trimming removed 1 base at V and 4 bases at J, with 16 bases between. The length of the CDR3 is 16 residues. CDR3 DNA: TGTGCCAGCAGTGAAGGTAGGGGACCCTGGGGCACTGAAGCTTTCTTT. This sequence encodes CASSEGRGPWGTEAFF.

V gene TRBV29-1 combines with J gene TRBJ2-7, with D possibly TRBD2 on 6 matching bases. Germline-derived CDR1 and CDR2 are SQVTM and ANQGSEA. CDR3 length equals 13 residues. The ends were cut back, 4 bases at V and 5 bases at J, with 15 bases in the middle. The CDR3 nucleotides read TGCAGCGTTGCGGGCACATGGGGGGACGAGCAGTACTTC. This encodes CSVAGTWGDEQYF.

The V gene is TRBV25-1, the J gene TRBJ1-2; TRBD1 matches 7 bases. In germline, CDR1 is MGHDK, CDR2 SYGVNS. The ends lost 2 bases at V and 4 bases at J; junction bases unmatched: 4. This CDR3 comprises 14 residues. The CDR3 loop is CASSEVGTAYGYTF. CDR3 bases: TGTGCCAGCAGTGAAGTCGGGACAGCCTATGGCTACACCTTC.

As for this clonotype: A junction boundary mismatches the germline segment, possibly from a read error. The rearrangement links TRBV7-7 to TRBJ2-7; D gene ambiguous. Germline assignment: CDR1 SSHAT and CDR2 FNYEAQ (reference sequence). CDR3 length: 14 residues. The CDR3 region is CASSPLSRVDEQYF. CDR3 in DNA: TGTGCTAGCAGCCCCCTTTCCCGGGTGGACGAGCAGTACTTC. Based on the CDR3 plus reference TRBV7-7 and TRBJ2-7, the full variable domain is GAGVSQSPRYKVTKRGQDVTLRCDPISSHATLYWYQQALGQGPEFLTYFNYEAQPDKSGLPSDRFSAERPEGSISTLTIQRTEQRDSAMYRCASSPLSRVDEQYFGPGTRLTVT.

This clonotype was detected only a few times. The chain employs TRBV28 and TRBJ1-2, with D unclear. V lost 3 bases and J lost 8, with 10 bases in between. The CDR3 has 12 amino acids. Per the germline V gene, CDR1 is MDHEN and CDR2 is SYDVKM. CDR3 coding DNA: TGTGCCAGCAGTTTCCCCCCGGGAGGCTACACCTTC. Its translation: CASSFPPGGYTF.

This chain joins TRBV12-3 or TRBV12-4 and TRBJ2-2; 8 bases agree with TRBD2. The V segment lost 6 bases and the J segment 6 bases; nucleotides outside the gene matches: 6. The CDR3 is made up of 14 amino acids. Here the CDR3 DNA reads TGTGCCAGCAGCCCGGGACTAGGGTCCGGGGAGCTGTTTTTT. The encoded protein is CASSPGLGSGELFF.

This clonotype was detected only a few times. The chain combines TRBV5-1 with TRBJ2-1; 7 bases are a match to TRBD2. V shed 0 bases, J shed 3 bases, and the junction held 6 bases outside the gene matches. The CDR3 loop spans 16 amino acids. Looked up from germline, CDR1 is SGHRS and CDR2 is YFSETQ. DNA of the CDR3: TGCGCCAGCAGCTTGGCCGGGCTAGCGGTCTACAATGAGCAGTTCTTC. It encodes CASSLAGLAVYNEQFF.

This chain uses TRBV9 with TRBJ2-2, with 8 positions matching TRBD1. The V gene's germline CDR1 is SGDLS and CDR2 YYNGEE. J was trimmed by 1 base and V by 0 bases; bases with no gene match: 5. The CDR3 is 17 amino acids. The CDR3 bases are TGTGCCAGCAGCGTAGCGACAGGGGCCCTGAACACCGGGGAGCTGTTTTTT. It is translated as CASSVATGALNTGELFF.

This chain links TRBV12-3 or TRBV12-4 with TRBJ2-1; D gene unclear. Between the trimmed V and J ends, which lost 1 base and 3 bases, there was a span of 10 bases. The CDR3 is 15 amino acids. CDR3 region: CASSLGVGNYNEQFF. DNA for the CDR3: TGTGCCAGCAGTTTAGGTGTCGGAAACTACAATGAGCAGTTCTTC.

This clonotype has just a few counts. Sequence at one end of the junction differs from germline and may be a read error. The CDR3 DNA is TGTGCCGGCAGCCAACGGTCCCAAGAGACCCAGTACTTC. This translates into CAGSQRSQETQYF. The chain employs TRBV16 and TRBJ2-5; D is uncertain. The CDR3 is made up of 13 amino acids. The germline gives CDR1 KGHSY, CDR2 FQNENV.

This clonotype was observed at least ten times. The chain joins TRBV20-1 to TRBJ2-5, with D possibly TRBD1 on 6 matching bases. The DNA end lines up better with TRBJ2-7; the J call may be wrong. From germline, CDR1 is DFQATT and CDR2 SNEGSKA (reference sequence). The CDR3 extends over 15 amino acids. The CDR3 coding sequence is TGCAGTGCTAGTGGAGAACAGGGTCTCTCCTACGAGCAGTACTTC. Translation gives CSASGEQGLSYEQYF.

This clonotype was seen repeatedly, ten times or more. CDR3 amino acids: CASSEGTVNSNQPQHF. CDR3 DNA: TGCGCCAGCAGCGAGGGGACTGTCAATAGCAATCAGCCCCAGCATTTT. The rearrangement joins TRBV5-1 to TRBJ1-5; maybe TRBD1 (5 bases). V lost 4 bases, J lost 0 bases, and 14 bases lay in between. The CDR3 consists of 16 residues. Germline V gives CDR1 SGHRS, CDR2 YFSETQ.